This T cell receptor (beta chain) came from a study of technical replicates of blood from several donors. Germline values: CDR1 MNHEY, CDR2 SMNVEV (reference sequence). The V segment lost 3 bases and the J segment 4 bases; nucleotides outside the gene matches: 1. This CDR3 is 15 amino acids long. The method was immunoSEQ multiplex PCR; TCRdb's version includes in-frame clones alone and lacks a portion of them. Of about 68,000 clones in the sample, nearly 98% were seen once. Input material: T cells isolated from PBMCs. The sequence was obtained from a human donor in good health. V gene TRBV27 combines with J gene TRBJ2-2, with 11 bases lining up with TRBD2. In DNA form, the CDR3 reads TGTGCCAGCAGTTTGGGACTAGCGGCCACCGGGGAGCTGTTTTTT. This codes for CASSLGLAATGELFF.